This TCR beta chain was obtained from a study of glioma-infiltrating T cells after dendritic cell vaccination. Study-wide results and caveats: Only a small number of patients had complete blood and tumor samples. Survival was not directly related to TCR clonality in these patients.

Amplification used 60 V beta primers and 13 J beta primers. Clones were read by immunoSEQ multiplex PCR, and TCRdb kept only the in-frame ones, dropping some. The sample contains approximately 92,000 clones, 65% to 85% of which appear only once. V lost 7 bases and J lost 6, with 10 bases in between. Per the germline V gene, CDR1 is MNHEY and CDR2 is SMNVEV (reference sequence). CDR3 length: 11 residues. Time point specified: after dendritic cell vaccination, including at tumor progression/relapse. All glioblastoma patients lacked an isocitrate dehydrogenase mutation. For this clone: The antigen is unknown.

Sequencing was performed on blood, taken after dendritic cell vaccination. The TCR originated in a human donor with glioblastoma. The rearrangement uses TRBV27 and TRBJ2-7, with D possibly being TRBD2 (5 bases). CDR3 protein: CASTGSGEQYF. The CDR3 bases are TGTGCCAGCACGGGGAGCGGCGAGCAGTACTTC.